This T cell receptor beta chain was captured in a study of T-cell memory formation after mild COVID-19. At the level of the study: TCR clustering was largely donor specific.

5'RACE primed at constant segments yielded TCR alpha and TCR beta cDNA libraries bearing sample barcodes and UMIs. TCRdb used MiXCR to reprocess the 5' RACE reads, holding one entry per CDR3 protein. Of roughly 450,000 distinct CDR3 sequences listed, approximately 18% were seen once; the top ten hold around 12%. This CDR3 has 16 amino acids. Germline V lookup: CDR1 SGHRS, CDR2 YFSETQ. With 0 bases clipped from V and 8 bases from J, the junction kept 9 bases outside the gene matches. The sequencing sample was made of PBMCs or a T cell subset sorted from them (not recorded which). This receptor was obtained from an adult woman who had mild COVID-19 (a few samples of this study predate the infection). Cell type and time point are not known. The chain carries TRBV5-1 and TRBJ2-1; TRBD1 matches at 9 bases. CDR3 coding DNA: TGCGCCAGCAGCTTGGCGGGACAGGGAGGAGTAGATGAGCAGTTCTTC. Its protein product is CASSLAGQGGVDEQFF.